The text below deals with one T cell receptor beta chain. Its antigen is still unknown. Germline V gene data show CDR1 as LNHNV and CDR2 as YYDKDF (reference sequence). Trimming cost V 3 bases and J 5 bases, with 11 bases left between them. The CDR3 has 13 amino acids. A second PCR, run for about 7 to 11 cycles, used a sample-barcoded 5' primer plus a J-beta primer mix. Each CDR3 protein is one row after TCRdb ran MiXCR on the 5' RACE reads. The repertoire includes roughly 680,000 distinct CDR3 sequences, roughly half of them detected once, and roughly 14% sits in the top ten. This entry comes from a study of blood T cells in healthy people across ages. The overall study: Per two T cells, template switching captured roughly one barcoded beta molecule.

Findings and caveats of the study: Roughly linear declines in TCR beta diversity per million T cells occurred with age. Diversity was higher, and naive CD4+ cells more numerous, in long-lived donors than in aged donors.

Sequencing input: blood. The V and J genes are TRBV15 and TRBJ2-7, with no clear D. This receptor was taken from a woman aged 80 or over in good health. This CDR3 is CATSSRFSDEQYF. In DNA, the CDR3 is TGTGCCACCAGCAGTAGGTTTTCTGACGAGCAGTACTTC.